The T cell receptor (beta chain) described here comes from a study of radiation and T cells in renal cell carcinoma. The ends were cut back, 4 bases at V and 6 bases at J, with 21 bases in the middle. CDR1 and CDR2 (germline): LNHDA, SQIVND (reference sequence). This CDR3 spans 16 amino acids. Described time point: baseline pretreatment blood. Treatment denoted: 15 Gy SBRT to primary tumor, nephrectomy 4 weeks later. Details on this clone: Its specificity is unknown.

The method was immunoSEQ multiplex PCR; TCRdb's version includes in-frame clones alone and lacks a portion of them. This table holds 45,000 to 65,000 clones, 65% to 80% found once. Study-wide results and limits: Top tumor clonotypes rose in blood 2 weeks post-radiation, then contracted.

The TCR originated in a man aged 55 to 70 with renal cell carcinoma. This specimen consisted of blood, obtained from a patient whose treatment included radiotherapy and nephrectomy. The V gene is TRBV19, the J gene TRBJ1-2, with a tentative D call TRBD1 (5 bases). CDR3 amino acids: CASSSPESPWGDGYTF. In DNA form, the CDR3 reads TGTGCCAGTAGTAGCCCGGAATCTCCTTGGGGCGATGGCTACACCTTC.